This TCR beta chain was sequenced during a study of T-cell reconstitution after alpha-beta-depleted transplantation in children. Study results and limitations: Newly produced T cells mostly accounted for T-cell counts and diversity one year post-transplant. In some patients, recipient T cells and intrathymic progenitors surviving conditioning explained high day-60 diversity.

Germline V lookup: CDR1 MDHEN, CDR2 SYDVKM. V gave up 2 bases and J gave up 6 bases; unmatched junction bases: 8. This CDR3 is 16 amino acids long. Molecular barcoding with unique molecular identifiers was used for the TCRbeta library. Each CDR3 protein is one row after TCRdb ran MiXCR on the PCR reads. Of over 85,000 distinct CDR3 sequences listed, about 5.6% are singletons. This clonotype was recorded at least ten times. Its antigen remains unknown. This material consisted of PBMCs, mostly from graft donor cells, taken 60 days after TCRalphabeta/CD19-depleted stem cell transplant. The chain recombines TRBV28 with TRBJ2-1, with TRBD2 matching 9 bases. This clonotype originated in a female patient between 2 and 15 years old who had a stem cell transplant for Fanconi anemia, so the T cells may come from the graft donor. In nucleotides, the CDR3 is TGTGCCAGCAGTTTAATAGCGGGAGTCTACGGCAATGAGCAGTTCTTC. Encoded protein: CASSLIAGVYGNEQFF.